Below are 5 T cell receptor beta chains sequenced from a single sample in a study of T cell changes during pregnancy in multiple sclerosis. The assay was immunoSEQ multiplex PCR, and TCRdb's table has in-frame clones only and misses some. The sample consists of some 53,000 clones, approximately 92% of them appearing once. The sequences come from CD4+ T cells from peripheral blood mononuclear cells, collected in the third trimester of pregnancy. These TCRs come from a female donor with multiple sclerosis, enrolled in a pregnancy study.

This chain links TRBV28 with TRBJ2-2, with TRBD1 matching over 7 bases. Trimming at V came to 11 bases and at J to 5 bases, leaving 11 bases not matched to a gene. The CDR3 length is 14 residues. Germline assignment: CDR1 MDHEN and CDR2 SYDVKM. The CDR3 sequence: CAGARQGRTGELFF. For the CDR3, the DNA is TGTGCCGGGGCTCGACAGGGAAGGACCGGGGAGCTGTTTTTT.

The V gene is TRBV5-1, the J gene TRBJ2-2; D uncertain. The V end lost 2 bases, the J end lost 0 bases, and 11 bases lay between the germline ends. Germline V gene lookup returns CDR1 SGHRS and CDR2 YFSETQ. The CDR3 has 16 residues. The CDR3 DNA reads TGCGCCAGCAGCTTTTCCGGGTCCGCGAACACCGGGGAGCTGTTTTTT. It yields the protein CASSFSGSANTGELFF.

The V call is TRBV7-6, the J call TRBJ2-5; 9 bases match TRBD2. This CDR3 is 14 amino acids long. CDR1 and CDR2 (germline): SGHVS, FNYEAQ. The V segment lost 5 bases and the J segment 5 bases; nucleotides outside the gene matches: 6. This CDR3 reads CASSQRLAEETQYF. The DNA for the CDR3 is TGTGCCAGCAGCCAACGACTAGCGGAGGAGACCCAGTACTTC.

The V and J genes are TRBV10-3 and TRBJ2-1; TRBD2 agrees at 11 bases. The CDR3 runs to 15 residues. With 6 bases clipped from V and 9 bases from J, the junction kept 10 bases outside the gene matches. Germline values: CDR1 ENHRY, CDR2 SYGVKD. In nucleotides, the CDR3 is TGTGCCATCAGATCCTTAGCGGGAGGGCCTGGTGAGCAGTTCTTC. Its protein is CAIRSLAGGPGEQFF.

This sequence joins TRBV5-4 and TRBJ2-5; D uncertain. Trimming took off 0 bases at V and 2 bases at J, with 5 bases between the two ends. Germline values: CDR1 SGHNT, CDR2 YYREEE (reference sequence). The CDR3 has 13 residues. The CDR3 loop reads CASSLELQETQYF. The DNA for the CDR3 is TGTGCCAGCAGCTTGGAGCTTCAAGAGACCCAGTACTTC.